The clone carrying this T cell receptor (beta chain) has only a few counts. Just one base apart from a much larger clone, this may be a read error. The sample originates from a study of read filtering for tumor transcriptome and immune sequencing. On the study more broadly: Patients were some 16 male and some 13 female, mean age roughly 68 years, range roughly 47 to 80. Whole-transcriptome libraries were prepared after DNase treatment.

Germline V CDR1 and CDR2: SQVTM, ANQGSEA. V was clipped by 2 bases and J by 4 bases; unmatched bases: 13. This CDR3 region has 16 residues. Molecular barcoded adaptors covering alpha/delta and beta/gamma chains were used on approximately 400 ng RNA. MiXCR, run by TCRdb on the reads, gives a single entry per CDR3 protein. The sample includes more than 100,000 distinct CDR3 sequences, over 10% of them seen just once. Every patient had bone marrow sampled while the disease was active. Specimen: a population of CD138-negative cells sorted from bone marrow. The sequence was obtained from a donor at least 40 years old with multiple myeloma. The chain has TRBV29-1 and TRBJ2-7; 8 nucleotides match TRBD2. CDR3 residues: CSVEKAGLAGTYEQYF. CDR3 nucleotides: TGCAGCGTTGAAAAGGCCGGACTAGCAGGAACTTACGAGCAGTACTTC.